The 17 T cell receptor beta chains below all came from one sample that was sequenced in a study of T cells in localized non-small cell lung cancer. The table came from immunoSEQ multiplex PCR; TCRdb's copy has only in-frame clones and leaves some out. The sample includes fewer than 35,000 clones, less than 80% of them seen just once. This specimen was peripheral blood, taken before any cancer treatment. The receptors stem from a male donor older than 55 with stage II squamous cell lung carcinoma.

The chain links TRBV5-6 to TRBJ1-5; D perhaps matches TRBD1 (6 bases). V was pared by 4 bases and J by 6 bases, with 20 bases between. The CDR3 has 16 residues. Germline V gene lookup returns CDR1 SGHDT and CDR2 YYEEEE. CDR3 sequence (DNA): TGTGCCAGCAGCCCTCGGGGGGGCGCCGCCACTCAGCCCCAGCATTTT. It yields the protein CASSPRGGAATQPQHF.

This clone was detected only a few times. The chain links TRBV21-1 to TRBJ2-1; TRBD2, as called in the table, went unchecked against the DNA. TRBV21-1 is tagged as a pseudogene. This CDR3 region has 16 residues. Here the CDR3 reads CASSKKGGGIPNEQFF. CDR3 sequence (DNA): TGTGCCAGCAGCAAAAAGGGGGGGGGAATTCCCAATGAGCAGTTCTTC.

V gene TRBV5-4 combines with J gene TRBJ2-1, with 8 nucleotides matching TRBD2. Unmatched junction bases numbered 6, after V lost 0 bases and J lost 4 bases. Germline V gene lookup returns CDR1 SGHNT and CDR2 YYREEE (reference sequence). The CDR3 sequence is 16 residues long. Here the CDR3 reads CASSLAAGGLYNEQFF. In DNA form, the CDR3 reads TGTGCCAGCAGCTTGGCTGCGGGAGGCCTATACAATGAGCAGTTCTTC.

The rearrangement joins TRBV5-1 to TRBJ1-6, with 10 nucleotides matching TRBD1. Germline loops: CDR1 SGHRS, CDR2 YFSETQ. V trimming: 4 bases; J trimming: 9 bases; junction bases outside the gene matches: 7. The CDR3 is made up of 15 amino acids. This chain's CDR3 is CASSRSGTGVSPLHF. The CDR3 DNA sequence: TGCGCCAGCAGCCGCTCCGGGACAGGGGTTTCACCCCTCCACTTT. Supplemented by reference TRBV5-1 and TRBJ1-6, the full variable domain reads KAGVTQTPRYLIKTRGQQVTLSCSPISGHRSVSWYQQTPGQGLQFLFEYFSETQRNKGNFPGRFSGRQFSNSRSEMNVSTLELGDSALYLCASSRSGTGVSPLHFGNGTRLTVT.

The rearrangement uses TRBV6-6 and TRBJ1-5; D call uncertain. This CDR3 contains 13 residues. Per germline, CDR1 MNHNY and CDR2 SVGAGI (reference sequence). The germline V and J ends were trimmed by 0 bases and 4 bases, with 4 bases remaining between them. In nucleotides, the CDR3 is TGTGCCAGCAGTTACTCGGCGAATCAGCCCCAGCATTTT. It encodes CASSYSANQPQHF.

The chain employs TRBV6-1 and TRBJ1-1, with D possibly TRBD1 on 5 matching bases. The germline gives CDR1 MNHNS, CDR2 SASEGT. CDR3 size: 14 residues. Trimming shortened V by 1 base and J by 7 bases, and 13 bases separated the two germline ends. The CDR3 loop reads CASSEGSGASEAFF. The CDR3 DNA sequence: TGTGCCAGCAGTGAAGGGAGTGGGGCCAGTGAAGCTTTCTTT.

This chain uses TRBV25-1 with TRBJ2-4; maybe TRBD1 (5 bases). CDR1 is MGHDK and CDR2 is SYGVNS in the germline V gene. CDR3 length: 14 amino acids. V was shortened by 6 bases and J by 1 base, with 10 bases between the two germline ends. For the CDR3, the DNA is TGTGCCAGCAGCGAGGCAGGGGCCAAAAACATTCAGTACTTC. It is translated as CASSEAGAKNIQYF.

This chain connects TRBV2 to TRBJ2-1; the D call may be TRBD1 or TRBD2 (7 bases each). The ends were cut back, 8 bases at V and 7 bases at J, with 24 bases in the middle. The CDR3 length is 16 residues. CDR1 and CDR2 (germline): SNHLY, FYNNEI. CDR3 sequence reads: CASWEGKGGPQNEQFF. CDR3 DNA: TGTGCCAGCTGGGAGGGGAAAGGGGGCCCACAGAATGAGCAGTTCTTC.

J is TRBJ1-3 and V is TRBV7-2; D ambiguous. There are 15 residues in the CDR3. Looked up from germline, CDR1 is SGHTA and CDR2 is FQGNSA. V was trimmed by 3 bases and J by 0 bases, leaving 9 bases between them. CDR3 sequence reads: CASSFGLVSGNTIYF. In nucleotides, the CDR3 is TGTGCCAGCAGCTTCGGTCTCGTCTCTGGAAACACCATATATTTT.

The V gene is TRBV5-1, the J gene TRBJ1-2; D is unresolved. With 6 bases removed from V and 4 bases from J, the gap between germline ends came to 13 bases. The CDR3 extends over 13 amino acids. CDR1 is SGHRS and CDR2 is YFSETQ in the germline V gene. CDR3 DNA sequence: TGCGCCAGCACAGAAGGCAATTCCTATGGCTACACCTTC. Translating gives CASTEGNSYGYTF.

The chain employs TRBV11-2 and TRBJ2-1; 12 nucleotides line up with TRBD1. The V and J ends lost 4 bases and 7 bases, in that order; junction bases with no gene match: 17. This CDR3 has 19 residues. Germline lookup yields CDR1 SGHAT and CDR2 FQNNGV. The CDR3 sequence is CASSYRSGTGGTGGNEQFF. The CDR3 DNA sequence: TGTGCCAGCAGCTACCGGTCCGGGACAGGGGGCACGGGAGGGAATGAGCAGTTCTTC.

This clone was seen once. This chain links TRBV29-1 with TRBJ1-5, with a tentative D call TRBD1 (6 bases). The CDR3 has 14 amino acids. Trimming took 4 bases from V and 8 from J, leaving 18 bases between them. In germline, CDR1 is SQVTM, CDR2 ANQGSEA. CDR3: CSVGGGGYWEPQHF. For the CDR3, the DNA is TGCAGCGTTGGTGGGGGGGGCTACTGGGAGCCCCAGCATTTT.

The chain recombines TRBV28 with TRBJ1-1, with D perhaps TRBD1 (6 bases). Trimming pared 3 bases from V and 4 bases from J, leaving 24 bases between. Germline CDR1 MDHEN, CDR2 SYDVKM. This CDR3 contains 18 residues. The CDR3: CASSFWSGEGGQRTEAFF. For the CDR3, the DNA is TGTGCCAGCAGTTTTTGGTCAGGGGAAGGAGGGCAGCGCACTGAAGCTTTCTTT. The entire variable domain, with the rest obtained from reference TRBV28 and TRBJ1-1, is as follows: DVKVTQSSRYLVKRTGEKVFLECVQDMDHENMFWYRQDPGLGLRLIYFSYDVKMKEKGDIPEGYSVSREKKERFSLILESASTNQTSMYLCASSFWSGEGGQRTEAFFGQGTRLTVV.

The chain employs TRBV18 and TRBJ2-1; TRBD2 agrees at 12 bases. The length of the CDR3 is 16 residues. Trimming at V came to 6 bases and at J to 14 bases, leaving 17 bases not matched to a gene. Germline V gene lookup returns CDR1 KGHSH and CDR2 LQKENI. The CDR3 region has the DNA TGTGCCAGCTCGTTAATACCCGGGACTAGCGGGTGGGCCAAGTTCTTC. Translation gives CASSLIPGTSGWAKFF.

The gene calls are TRBV10-3 and TRBJ1-5, with 8 bases identical to TRBD1. The V gene end was trimmed by 3 bases and the J gene end by 7 bases; junction bases not matched to a gene: 8. CDR1 and CDR2 from the germline V gene are ENHRY and SYGVKD. This CDR3 spans 15 amino acids. CDR3 region: CAISDSGQGGQPQHF. The CDR3 coding sequence is TGTGCCATCAGTGACTCCGGACAGGGCGGGCAGCCCCAGCATTTT.

The chain joins TRBV7-9 to TRBJ2-6, with a weak D call TRBD2 (5 bases). The germline gives CDR1 SEHNR, CDR2 FQNEAQ (reference sequence). The V and J ends lost 7 bases and 0 bases respectively, with 10 bases between them. CDR3 length: 15 residues. CDR3 nucleotides: TGTGCCAGCACCTCGGGGTACTCTGGGGCCAACGTCCTGACTTTC. It yields the protein CASTSGYSGANVLTF.

The chain recombines TRBV2 with TRBJ1-5, with TRBD1 matching over 8 bases. CDR3 size: 16 residues. J was trimmed by 2 bases and V by 5 bases; bases with no gene match: 8. CDR1 SNHLY and CDR2 FYNNEI come from the germline V gene. The CDR3 DNA is TGTGCCAGCAGTATGCAGGGGGCTCTGGGCAATCAGCCCCAGCATTTT. This translates into CASSMQGALGNQPQHF.